A selection of T cell receptor beta chains follows, all from one sample in a study of cytotoxic CD8 clonotypes in ibrutinib-treated CLL. TCRdb keeps only in-frame clones here, not all; method: immunoSEQ multiplex PCR. The repertoire consists of about 130,000 clones, with 80% to 90% occurring once and the leading ten covering roughly 2%. The input for sequencing was PBMCs, taken after 24 months of ibrutinib treatment. The receptor source for this set is a human donor with chronic lymphocytic leukemia. Each CDR3 is given with its conserved first and last residue. A D gene is named only where the DNA matches it firmly. Size is stated for part of the rows, as once, few or many counts, or as a class when the clone is expanded.

J gene: TRBJ2-7; D gene: -; clone size: -; V gene: TRBV6-5; CDR3 DNA: TGTGCCAGCTGGGCGAAAGCGGGTCCCTACGAGCAGTACTTC; CDR3 protein: CASWAKAGPYEQYF
J gene: TRBJ1-2; D gene: -; clone size: -; V gene: TRBV4-1; CDR3 DNA: TGCGCCAGCAGCCAGCCGACTTGGGGCACGTTGGGCTACACCTTC; CDR3 protein: CASSQPTWGTLGYTF
J gene: TRBJ2-1; D gene: TRBD2; clone size: -; V gene: TRBV7-9; CDR3 DNA: TGTGCCAGCAGCCATCGACTAGCGGGAGTAACAAATGAGCAGTTCTTC; CDR3 protein: CASSHRLAGVTNEQFF
J gene: TRBJ2-5; D gene: -; clone size: -; V gene: TRBV6-7; CDR3 DNA: TGTGCCAGCAGGGGCCCCCCTTACCAAGAGACCCAGTACTTC; CDR3 protein: CASRGPPYQETQYF
J gene: TRBJ2-1; D gene: TRBD2; clone size: -; V gene: TRBV5-1; CDR3 DNA: TGCGCCAGCAGCTTGGTCGGGAGGGGGAATGAGCAGTTCTTC; CDR3 protein: CASSLVGRGNEQFF
J gene: TRBJ1-2; D gene: -; clone size: -; V gene: TRBV5-1; CDR3 DNA: TGCGCCAGCAGCGCAAAACAGGGAGCCTATGGCTACACCTTC; CDR3 protein: CASSAKQGAYGYTF
J gene: TRBJ2-1; D gene: TRBD2; clone size: -; V gene: TRBV7-9; CDR3 DNA: TGTGCCAGCAGCCGAAGATTTACTAGCGGCAGATACAATGAGCAGTTCTTC; CDR3 protein: CASSRRFTSGRYNEQFF
J gene: TRBJ2-5; D gene: -; clone size: -; V gene: TRBV18; CDR3 DNA: TGTGCCAGCTCACCAAGTTTAGGGGAATCGGAGACCCAGTACTTC; CDR3 protein: CASSPSLGESETQYF
J gene: TRBJ1-2; D gene: TRBD1; clone size: once; V gene: TRBV2; CDR3 DNA: TGTGCCAGCAGCCGACAGGGGGCTGACTATGGCTACACCTTC; CDR3 protein: CASSRQGADYGYTF
J gene: TRBJ2-1; D gene: -; clone size: once; V gene: TRBV10-3; CDR3 DNA: TGTGCCATCAGGACACCTAGTTTCGGCAATGAGCAGTTCTTC; CDR3 protein: CAIRTPSFGNEQFF
J gene: TRBJ1-3; D gene: -; clone size: -; V gene: TRBV7-8; CDR3 DNA: TGTGCCAGCAGCACCCCCGGCGGGAGTGGAAACACCATATATTTT; CDR3 protein: CASSTPGGSGNTIYF
J gene: TRBJ1-4; D gene: -; clone size: -; V gene: TRBV19; CDR3 DNA: TGTGCCAGTTTCTCCGGGACCGGGGGGACTAATGAAAAACTGTTTTTT; CDR3 protein: CASFSGTGGTNEKLFF
J gene: TRBJ1-6; D gene: TRBD1; clone size: -; V gene: TRBV5-6; CDR3 DNA: TGTGCCAGCAGCAACGACAGGGGGCTTACACCCCTCCACTTT; CDR3 protein: CASSNDRGLTPLHF
J gene: TRBJ2-4; D gene: -; clone size: -; V gene: TRBV6-5; CDR3 DNA: TGTGCCAGCAGGCTCGGAAGGCTAGCCAAAAACATTCAGTACTTC; CDR3 protein: CASRLGRLAKNIQYF
J gene: TRBJ2-3; D gene: -; clone size: -; V gene: TRBV25-1; CDR3 DNA: TGTGCCAGCAGTGTTGCGGGTGTGACAGATACGCAGTATTTT; CDR3 protein: CASSVAGVTDTQYF
J gene: TRBJ2-2; D gene: -; clone size: once; V gene: TRBV9; CDR3 DNA: TGTGCCAGTGGACGGGGTGGGACCGGGGAGCTGTTTTTT; CDR3 protein: CASGRGGTGELFF
J gene: TRBJ1-5; D gene: TRBD1; clone size: many; V gene: TRBV30; CDR3 DNA: TGTGCCTGGGCTAGGGGGCTGACTCAGCCCCAGCATTTT; CDR3 protein: CAWARGLTQPQHF
J gene: TRBJ1-1; D gene: -; clone size: -; V gene: TRBV6-5; CDR3 DNA: -; CDR3 protein: CASSYVVGGFGLGTFF
J gene: TRBJ2-2; D gene: -; clone size: -; V gene: TRBV5-4; CDR3 DNA: TGTGCCAGCAGCAAATTTACAGCGAACACCGGGGAGCTGTTTTTT; CDR3 protein: CASSKFTANTGELFF
J gene: TRBJ2-6; D gene: -; clone size: -; V gene: TRBV28; CDR3 DNA: TGTGCCAGCAGTCTCGGTACCTCTGGGGCCAACGTCCTGACTTTC; CDR3 protein: CASSLGTSGANVLTF
J gene: TRBJ2-7; D gene: TRBD1; clone size: -; V gene: TRBV28; CDR3 DNA: TGTGCCAGCACACCGGGACAGGCCTCCTACGAGCAGTACTTC; CDR3 protein: CASTPGQASYEQYF
J gene: TRBJ2-3; D gene: -; clone size: -; V gene: TRBV7-9; CDR3 DNA: TGTGCCAGCAGCTTAGCTGGGACATATAAAGATACGCAGTATTTT; CDR3 protein: CASSLAGTYKDTQYF
J gene: TRBJ1-5; D gene: TRBD1; clone size: -; V gene: TRBV28; CDR3 DNA: TGTGCCAGCAGTCCCCAGGGGGGGGGCAATCAGCCCCAGCATTTT; CDR3 protein: CASSPQGGGNQPQHF
J gene: TRBJ2-3; D gene: -; clone size: -; V gene: TRBV29-1; CDR3 DNA: TGCAGCACCTCTGCAGGCACAGATACGCAGTATTTT; CDR3 protein: CSTSAGTDTQYF
J gene: TRBJ2-5; D gene: TRBD1; clone size: -; V gene: TRBV11-2; CDR3 DNA: TGTGCCAGCAGCTATTCCCAAGCACAGGGGTTAGGAGAGACCCAGTACTTC; CDR3 protein: CASSYSQAQGLGETQYF
J gene: TRBJ1-2; D gene: -; clone size: -; V gene: TRBV5-5; CDR3 DNA: TGTGCCAGCAGCCTCGGGGGCAGGGAAGGCTATGGCTACACCTTC; CDR3 protein: CASSLGGREGYGYTF
J gene: TRBJ2-3; D gene: -; clone size: -; V gene: TRBV19; CDR3 DNA: TGTGCCAGTAGTTCTCTAGCGCAAGATACGCAGTATTTT; CDR3 protein: CASSSLAQDTQYF
J gene: TRBJ2-2; D gene: -; clone size: -; V gene: TRBV6-5; CDR3 DNA: TGTGCCAGCAGTTACCGTCCCGCCACCGGGGAGCTGTTTTTT; CDR3 protein: CASSYRPATGELFF
J gene: TRBJ2-7; D gene: -; clone size: -; V gene: TRBV7-2; CDR3 DNA: TGTGCCAGCAGCTCCAGCTCCTACGAGCAGTACTTC; CDR3 protein: CASSSSSYEQYF
J gene: TRBJ1-1; D gene: -; clone size: -; V gene: TRBV19; CDR3 DNA: TGTGCCAGTAGCGGGGTCCCGAACACTGAAGCTTTCTTT; CDR3 protein: CASSGVPNTEAFF
J gene: TRBJ1-2; D gene: -; clone size: -; V gene: TRBV28; CDR3 DNA: TGTGCCAGCACCCCCTACAGCGATGGAGGCTACACCTTC; CDR3 protein: CASTPYSDGGYTF
J gene: TRBJ2-6; D gene: -; clone size: -; V gene: TRBV18; CDR3 DNA: TGTGCCAGCTCACCACGACGAGGGGCCAACGTCCTGACTTTC; CDR3 protein: CASSPRRGANVLTF